This T cell receptor (beta chain) was observed in a study of T cell responses to AZD1222 COVID-19 vaccine. Study observations and caveats: Spike was spanned by vaccine-associated CD4 TCRs, which were dominant at 160-218 and 743-854.

The germline V gene has CDR1 MNHEY and CDR2 SMNVEV (reference sequence). The CDR3 sequence is 14 residues long. Between the trimmed V and J ends, which lost 5 bases and 0 bases, there was a span of 10 bases. The repertoire was sequenced with immunoSEQ multiplex PCR; TCRdb's copy has only in-frame clones and lacks some. The sample carries over 110,000 clones, about 91% recorded once. As concerns this clone: What it binds is unknown.

The sequence was obtained from an adult who received the AZD1222 COVID-19 vaccine. The genes are TRBV27 and TRBJ2-5, with a tentative D call TRBD1 (6 bases). The sequencing here drew on peripheral blood, taken 28 days after the second AZD1222 dose. CDR3 nucleotide sequence: TGTGCCAGCAGTCCACAGGGTAACCAAGAGACCCAGTACTTC. Its protein product is CASSPQGNQETQYF.